The sequence of this TCR beta chain was determined in a study of OX40 agonist ivuxolimab in advanced cancers. Study in general: Dose-escalation subjects each had hepatocellular carcinoma, melanoma, renal cell or head and neck cancer.

Notes on the study in general: CD8+ T cells showed, on average, more clonal expansion than CD4+ cells. Undetermined was the antigen specificity of the expanded peripheral T cells. Partly responding patients at 0.1-3.0 mg/kg showed some of the smallest clonal expansion.

Germline lookup yields CDR1 SGHRS and CDR2 YFSETQ. The CDR3 length is 15 residues. The V and J ends lost 5 bases and 0 bases respectively, with 12 bases between them. Sequencing used immunoSEQ multiplex PCR; TCRdb keeps in-frame clones, though not all of them. The data show approximately 89,000 clones, with around 87% seen just once and approximately 0.3% held by the top ten. A word on this clone: Its antigen is as yet unknown.

Here the sequenced sample was CD4+ or CD8+ T cells sorted from blood, taken in a trial of the OX40 agonist ivuxolimab. This receptor was obtained from an adult with an advanced solid tumor such as melanoma, head and neck, liver or kidney cancer. The V gene is TRBV5-1, the J gene TRBJ1-5; the D gene is possibly TRBD1 (6 bases). CDR3 DNA sequence: TGCGCCAGCAGACCGGACAGTAATAGCAATCAGCCCCAGCATTTT. It codes for CASRPDSNSNQPQHF.